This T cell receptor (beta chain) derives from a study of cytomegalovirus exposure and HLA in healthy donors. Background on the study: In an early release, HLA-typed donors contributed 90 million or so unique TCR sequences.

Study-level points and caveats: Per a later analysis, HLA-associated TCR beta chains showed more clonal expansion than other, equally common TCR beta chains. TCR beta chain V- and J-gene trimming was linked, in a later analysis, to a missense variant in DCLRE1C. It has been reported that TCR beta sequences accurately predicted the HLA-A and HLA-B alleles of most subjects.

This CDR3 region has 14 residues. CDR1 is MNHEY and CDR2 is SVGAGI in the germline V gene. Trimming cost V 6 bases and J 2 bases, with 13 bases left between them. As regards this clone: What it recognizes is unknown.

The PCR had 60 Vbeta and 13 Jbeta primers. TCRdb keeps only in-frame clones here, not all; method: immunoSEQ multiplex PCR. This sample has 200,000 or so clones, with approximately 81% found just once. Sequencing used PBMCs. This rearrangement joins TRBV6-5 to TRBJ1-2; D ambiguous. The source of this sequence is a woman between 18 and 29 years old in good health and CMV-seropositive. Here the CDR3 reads CASSLAWRNYGYTF. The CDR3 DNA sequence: TGTGCCAGCAGCCTAGCATGGAGGAACTATGGCTACACCTTC.